The 27 T cell receptor beta chains below all came from one sample that was sequenced in a study of radiation and T cells in renal cell carcinoma. Some clones are missing from TCRdb's copy, which holds only in-frame ones; the method was immunoSEQ multiplex PCR. The table has approximately 120,000 clones, approximately 85% seen once. The time point here: blood 2 weeks post-SBRT. Treatment here: 15 Gy SBRT to primary tumor, nephrectomy 4 weeks later. The input for sequencing was blood, taken from a patient whose treatment included radiotherapy and nephrectomy. The receptor set was obtained from a man aged 45-65 years with renal cell carcinoma.

This chain links TRBV5-1 with TRBJ2-2; 10 bases are shared with TRBD2. CDR1 and CDR2 from the germline V gene are SGHRS and YFSETQ. The CDR3 length is 15 residues. V trimming: 6 bases; J trimming: 7 bases; junction bases outside the gene matches: 9. CDR3: CASTKLAGDFGELFF. The CDR3 DNA sequence: TGCGCCAGCACTAAGCTAGCGGGAGATTTCGGGGAGCTGTTTTTT.

The chain couples TRBV9 to TRBJ1-2; 7 bases align to TRBD1. The CDR3 runs to 14 residues. V trimming: 1 base; J trimming: 4 bases; junction bases outside the gene matches: 4. Germline lookup yields CDR1 SGDLS and CDR2 YYNGEE. In nucleotides, the CDR3 is TGTGCCAGCAGCGTACCAGACAGGGCCTATGGCTACACCTTC. This codes for CASSVPDRAYGYTF.

CDR3 bases: TGCGCCAGCAGCCAGGAGTATACCACCGGGGAGCTGTTTTTT. The encoded protein is CASSQEYTTGELFF. The genes are TRBV5-1 and TRBJ2-2; D gene uncertain. Trimming pared 4 bases from V and 4 bases from J, leaving 11 bases between. CDR3 length: 14 amino acids. Germline V CDR1 and CDR2: SGHRS, YFSETQ.

This clone appeared a few times. The rearrangement joins TRBV4-1 to TRBJ1-3; D gene ambiguous. CDR3 length: 17 amino acids. The germline V gene encodes CDR1 MGHRA and CDR2 YSYEKL. Trimming removed 1 base at V and 0 bases at J, with 13 bases between. The CDR3 nucleotides are TGCGCCAGCAGCCAAGTTGTTTCGGGGAGCTCTGGAAACACCATATATTTT. Protein sequence: CASSQVVSGSSGNTIYF.

J is TRBJ2-7 and V is TRBV7-2; tentative D call: TRBD1 (6 bases). The CDR3 sequence is 15 residues long. The germline V and J ends were trimmed by 2 bases and 6 bases, with 17 bases remaining between them. The germline V gene encodes CDR1 SGHTA and CDR2 FQGNSA. CDR3 loop: CASSLLGHGTSEQYF. CDR3 nucleotides: TGTGCCAGCAGCTTACTGGGACACGGGACATCCGAGCAGTACTTC.

This clone was seen only once. The chain couples TRBV2 to TRBJ1-5; no clear D. Germline CDR1 reads SNHLY; CDR2 reads FYNNEI. This CDR3 is built from 14 residues. The ends were cut back, 4 bases at V and 0 bases at J, with 7 bases in the middle. CDR3 DNA sequence: TGTGCCAGCAGTGCCTGGGATAGCAATCAGCCCCAGCATTTT. As protein: CASSAWDSNQPQHF.

The CDR3 sequence: CAAGASVDTQYF. The CDR3 coding sequence is TGTGCCGCGGGAGCGTCCGTAGATACGCAGTATTTT. The chain combines TRBV13 with TRBJ2-3, with TRBD2 matching over 7 bases. The CDR3 runs to 12 residues. Germline CDR1 PRHDT, CDR2 FYEKMQ (reference sequence). After removal of 11 bases from V and 5 bases from J, the junction contained 7 bases not matched to a gene. The whole variable domain, remainder taken from reference TRBV13 and TRBJ2-3, is AAGVIQSPRHLIKEKRETATLKCYPIPRHDTVYWYQQGPGQDPQFLISFYEKMQSDKGSIPDRFSAQQFSDYHSELNMSSLELGDSALYFCAAGASVDTQYFGPGTRLTVL.

The chain combines TRBV19 with TRBJ2-2, with D maybe TRBD2 (5 bases). Trimming shortened V by 5 bases and J by 5 bases, and 12 bases separated the two germline ends. The CDR3 consists of 14 residues. Per the germline V gene, CDR1 is LNHDA and CDR2 is SQIVND (reference sequence). CDR3 amino acids: CASSVWGDTGELFF. The CDR3 DNA reads as TGTGCCAGTAGTGTTTGGGGAGATACCGGGGAGCTGTTTTTT.

This clone was counted once. The chain has TRBV5-1 and TRBJ1-2, with D possibly matching TRBD1 (6 bases). The CDR3 has 13 amino acids. CDR1 and CDR2 (germline): SGHRS, YFSETQ. The V end was cut by 4 bases, the J end by 2 bases, with 9 bases between. CDR3 amino acids: CASSTTGNYGYTF. In DNA form, the CDR3 reads TGCGCCAGCAGCACAACAGGGAACTATGGCTACACCTTC.

The V and J genes are TRBV18 and TRBJ1-1, with D perhaps matching TRBD1 (6 bases). This CDR3 has 15 amino acids. Germline V gene data show CDR1 as KGHSH and CDR2 as LQKENI. V lost 3 bases and J 0 bases, leaving 11 bases between the germline ends. The CDR3 sequence is CASSPSGHMNTEAFF. CDR3 coding DNA: TGTGCCAGCTCACCCTCGGGACACATGAACACTGAAGCTTTCTTT.

The chain couples TRBV6-5 to TRBJ1-1; 7 bases align to TRBD1. This CDR3 comprises 13 residues. The trim removed 6 bases at V and 4 bases at J, leaving 5 bases unmatched. Per germline, CDR1 MNHEY and CDR2 SVGAGI. The CDR3 sequence is CASRGGTVTEAFF. The DNA of the CDR3 is TGTGCCAGCAGGGGGGGGACAGTCACTGAAGCTTTCTTT.

This chain connects TRBV5-1 to TRBJ1-1, with a tentative D call TRBD1 (5 bases). V dropped 3 bases and J dropped 0 bases, with 15 bases sitting between them. There are 16 residues in the CDR3. CDR1 and CDR2 from the germline V gene are SGHRS and YFSETQ. This CDR3 reads CASSSPGEGLNTEAFF. CDR3 DNA sequence: TGCGCCAGCAGCTCCCCTGGGGAGGGACTGAACACTGAAGCTTTCTTT.

This clone showed up just once. V gene TRBV5-5 combines with J gene TRBJ1-1; D may be TRBD1 (5 bases). Trimming stripped 2 bases from V and 1 base from J, with 9 bases between. The germline V gene has CDR1 SGHKS and CDR2 YYEKEE (reference sequence). This CDR3 is built from 14 residues. Here the CDR3 reads CASSFTGGNTEAFF. Here the CDR3 DNA reads TGTGCCAGCAGCTTTACAGGAGGGAACACTGAAGCTTTCTTT.

This chain joins TRBV2 and TRBJ2-1; 10 bases agree with TRBD1. J lost 7 bases, V lost 4 bases, and 4 bases had no gene match. Per germline, CDR1 SNHLY and CDR2 FYNNEI. The CDR3 contains 14 residues. Here the CDR3 DNA reads TGTGCCAGCAGTGGACAGGGGGCAGGGAATGAGCAGTTCTTC. As protein: CASSGQGAGNEQFF.

The gene calls are TRBV2 and TRBJ2-5; TRBD2 might be the D (5 bases). Germline loops: CDR1 SNHLY, CDR2 FYNNEI. Trimming took 4 bases from V and 5 from J, leaving 14 bases between them. There are 14 residues in the CDR3. CDR3 in DNA: TGTGCCAGCAGTGCGGTAAGCGGCTCGGAGACCCAGTACTTC. It codes for CASSAVSGSETQYF.

The CDR3 DNA follows: TGTGCCAGCAGCCCAGGACACGGTGGTGATTCACCCCTCCACTTT. As protein: CASSPGHGGDSPLHF. The chain is built from TRBV7-9 and TRBJ1-6; D might be TRBD1 (5 bases). CDR3 length: 15 residues. CDR1 is SEHNR, CDR2 FQNEAQ, per germline (reference sequence). The V and J ends lost 5 bases and 8 bases respectively, with 16 bases between them.

This clone was recorded only once. V gene TRBV6-5 combines with J gene TRBJ1-2; possibly TRBD1 for D (5 bases). Germline CDR1 MNHEY, CDR2 SVGAGI. The CDR3 is 12 amino acids. V lost 8 bases to trimming and J lost 8 bases, with 15 bases between them. This CDR3 is CASHRTQGGYTF. In DNA, the CDR3 is TGTGCCAGCCATAGGACTCAGGGAGGCTACACCTTC.

This chain links TRBV30 with TRBJ2-1, with TRBD2 matching 13 bases. The J segment lost 5 bases and the V segment lost 2 bases, leaving 6 bases of the junction unmatched. This CDR3 contains 16 residues. The germline V gene has CDR1 GTSNPN and CDR2 SVGIG (reference sequence). CDR3 nucleotide sequence: TGTGCCTGGAGTTCGACTAGCGGGAGGCGGCACAATGAGCAGTTCTTC. This translates into CAWSSTSGRRHNEQFF.

CDR3 amino acids: CASGLGGEVDTQYF. The CDR3 nucleotides read TGTGCCAGCGGTTTGGGGGGGGAGGTAGATACGCAGTATTTT. The chain is built from TRBV6-5 and TRBJ2-3; TRBD2 agrees at 7 bases. V dropped 8 bases and J dropped 5; count of bases not matched to a gene: 10. The CDR3 runs 14 residues. The V gene's germline CDR1 is MNHEY and CDR2 SVGAGI.

Here the CDR3 reads CASSLGGPKNIQYF. As DNA, the CDR3 is TGCGCCAGCAGCTTGGGGGGGCCCAAAAACATTCAGTACTTC. The chain combines TRBV5-1 with TRBJ2-4, with D possibly being TRBD1 (6 bases). This CDR3 has 14 residues. Germline CDR1 SGHRS, CDR2 YFSETQ. Trimming took 0 bases from V and 2 from J, leaving 6 bases between them.

This chain joins TRBV10-2 and TRBJ1-2; maybe TRBD1 (6 bases). The CDR3 loop spans 16 amino acids. V was trimmed by 3 bases and J by 4 bases, leaving 18 bases between them. Germline-derived CDR1 and CDR2 are WSHSY and SAAADI. The CDR3 is CASSDPGQPLGYGYTF. CDR3 sequence (DNA): TGCGCCAGCAGTGACCCCGGACAGCCCTTGGGCTATGGCTACACCTTC.

This chain links TRBV2 with TRBJ2-7, with 10 bases that match TRBD2. Germline CDR1 is SNHLY and CDR2 is FYNNEI. The CDR3 extends over 15 amino acids. V dropped 3 bases and J dropped 5; count of bases not matched to a gene: 7. This CDR3 is CASSDLSGREHEQYF. The CDR3 region has the DNA TGTGCCAGCAGTGATTTGAGCGGGAGGGAACACGAGCAGTACTTC. The entire variable domain, with the rest obtained from reference TRBV2 and TRBJ2-7, is as follows: EPEVTQTPSHQVTQMGQEVILRCVPISNHLYFYWYRQILGQKVEFLVSFYNNEISEKSEIFDDQFSVERPDGSNFTLKIRSTKLEDSAMYFCASSDLSGREHEQYFGPGTRLTVT.

J is TRBJ2-7 and V is TRBV27, with D maybe TRBD1 (5 bases). The CDR3 loop spans 14 amino acids. The germline V gene has CDR1 MNHEY and CDR2 SMNVEV (reference sequence). Trimming removed 6 bases at V and 0 bases at J, with 12 bases between. CDR3 bases: TGTGCCAGCAGGACACAGGTCGCCTCCTACGAGCAGTACTTC. As protein: CASRTQVASYEQYF.

The chain employs TRBV19 and TRBJ2-1; 10 positions agree with TRBD2. This CDR3 has 16 amino acids. CDR1 LNHDA and CDR2 SQIVND come from the germline V gene (reference sequence). The V gene end was trimmed by 5 bases and the J gene end by 1 base; junction bases not matched to a gene: 5. CDR3 nucleotide sequence: TGTGCCAGTAGTCATTCTAGCGGGGGTTCCTACAATGAGCAGTTCTTC. Its protein is CASSHSSGGSYNEQFF. Supplemented by reference TRBV19 and TRBJ2-1, the full variable domain reads DGGITQSPKYLFRKEGQNVTLSCEQNLNHDAMYWYRQDPGQGLRLIYYSQIVNDFQKGDIAEGYSVSREKKESFPLTVTSAQKNPTAFYLCASSHSSGGSYNEQFFGPGTRLTVL.

J is TRBJ2-1 and V is TRBV2; TRBD2 aligns across 13 bases. Germline trimming cut 6 bases from V and 1 base from J; bases unmatched to any gene: 6. The CDR3 is made up of 17 amino acids. Germline V lookup: CDR1 SNHLY, CDR2 FYNNEI. DNA of the CDR3: TGTGCCAGCAGGCTTTGGACTAGCGGGAGTTCCTACAATGAGCAGTTCTTC. Translated: CASRLWTSGSSYNEQFF. Looking up the rest from reference TRBV2 and TRBJ2-1 gives the full variable domain: EPEVTQTPSHQVTQMGQEVILRCVPISNHLYFYWYRQILGQKVEFLVSFYNNEISEKSEIFDDQFSVERPDGSNFTLKIRSTKLEDSAMYFCASRLWTSGSSYNEQFFGPGTRLTVL.

This clone was found once. The rearrangement links TRBV28 to TRBJ2-7; D could derive from TRBD1 or TRBD2 (5 bases each). The CDR3 has 13 residues. The V gene's germline CDR1 is MDHEN and CDR2 SYDVKM. V lost 6 bases and J 5 bases, leaving 14 bases between the germline ends. The CDR3 bases are TGTGCCAGCAGAGTGGGGGTGTCCCACGAGCAGTACTTC. It is translated as CASRVGVSHEQYF.

There are a few counts of this clone. The CDR3 here is CASSEQGASGNQPQHF. The CDR3 nucleotides read TGTGCCAGTAGTGAACAGGGGGCATCGGGCAATCAGCCCCAGCATTTT. The chain is built from TRBV19 and TRBJ1-5; the match to TRBD1 covers 9 bases. V lost 5 bases to trimming and J lost 2 bases; unmatched junction nucleotides: 7. This CDR3 has 16 residues. Germline CDR1 LNHDA, CDR2 SQIVND (reference sequence).